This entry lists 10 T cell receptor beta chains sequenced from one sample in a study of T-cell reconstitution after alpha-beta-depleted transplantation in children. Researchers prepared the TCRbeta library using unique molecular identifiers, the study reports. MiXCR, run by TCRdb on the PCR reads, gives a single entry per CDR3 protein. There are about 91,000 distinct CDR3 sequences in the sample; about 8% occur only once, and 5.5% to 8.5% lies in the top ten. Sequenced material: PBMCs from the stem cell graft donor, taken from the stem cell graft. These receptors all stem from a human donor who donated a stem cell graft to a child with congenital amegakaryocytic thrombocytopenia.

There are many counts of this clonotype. The CDR3 nucleotides are TGCAGCGCCCTTAGCGGGAGGAAGTACAATGAGCAGTTCTTC. As protein: CSALSGRKYNEQFF. The chain links TRBV29-1 to TRBJ2-1; 10 nucleotides agree with TRBD2. J lost 4 bases, V lost 7 bases, and 7 bases had no gene match. CDR3 length equals 14 residues. Germline assignment: CDR1 SQVTM and CDR2 ANQGSEA.

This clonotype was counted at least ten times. The CDR3 DNA sequence: TGTGCCAGCAGTCCCCTTAAGACGACAGATCTGAAGTCCAGTCAGCCCCAGCATTTT. It specifies CASSPLKTTDLKSSQPQHF. The rearrangement uses TRBV28 and TRBJ1-5; possible D gene TRBD1, 5 bases. V was pared by 5 bases and J by 6 bases, with 29 bases between. The CDR3 consists of 19 residues. Looked up from germline, CDR1 is MDHEN and CDR2 is SYDVKM.

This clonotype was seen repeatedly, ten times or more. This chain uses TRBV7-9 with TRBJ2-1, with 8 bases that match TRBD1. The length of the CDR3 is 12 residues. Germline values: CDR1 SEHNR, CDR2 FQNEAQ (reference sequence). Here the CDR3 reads CGLTGVHNEQFF. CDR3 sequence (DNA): TGTGGTCTGACAGGGGTACACAATGAGCAGTTCTTC.

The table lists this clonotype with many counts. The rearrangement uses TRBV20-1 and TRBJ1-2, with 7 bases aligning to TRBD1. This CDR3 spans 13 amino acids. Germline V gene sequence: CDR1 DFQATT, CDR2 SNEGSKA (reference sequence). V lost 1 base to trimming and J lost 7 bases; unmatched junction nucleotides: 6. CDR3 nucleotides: TGCAGTGCTAGAGGTGGGACAGCGGTTGGCTACACCTTC. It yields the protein CSARGGTAVGYTF.

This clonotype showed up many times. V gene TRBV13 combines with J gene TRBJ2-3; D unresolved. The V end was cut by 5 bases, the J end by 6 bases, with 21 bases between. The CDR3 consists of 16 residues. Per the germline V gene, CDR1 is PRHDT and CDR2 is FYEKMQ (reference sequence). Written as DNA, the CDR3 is TGTGCCAGCAGCCTAACCTCGGGTTCCCGTCCGGATACGCAGTATTTT. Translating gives CASSLTSGSRPDTQYF.

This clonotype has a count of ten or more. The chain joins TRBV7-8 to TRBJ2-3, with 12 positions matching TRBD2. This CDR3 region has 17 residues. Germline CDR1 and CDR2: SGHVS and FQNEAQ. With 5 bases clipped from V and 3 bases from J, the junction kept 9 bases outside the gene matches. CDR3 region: CASSSGLAGIRTDTQYF. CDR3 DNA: TGTGCCAGCAGCAGCGGACTAGCGGGAATCCGTACAGATACGCAGTATTTT.

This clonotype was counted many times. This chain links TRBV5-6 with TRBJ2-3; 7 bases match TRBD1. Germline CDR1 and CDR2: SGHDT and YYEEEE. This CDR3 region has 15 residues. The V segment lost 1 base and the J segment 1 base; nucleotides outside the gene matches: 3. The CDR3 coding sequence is TGTGCCAGCAGCTTGCTTGACAGGGGCACAGATACGCAGTATTTT. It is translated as CASSLLDRGTDTQYF.

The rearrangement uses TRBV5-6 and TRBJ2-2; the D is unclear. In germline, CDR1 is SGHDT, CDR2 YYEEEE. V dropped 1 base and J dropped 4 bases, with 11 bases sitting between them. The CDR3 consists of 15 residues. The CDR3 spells CASSLIRSLTGELFF. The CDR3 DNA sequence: TGTGCCAGCAGCTTGATACGGTCTCTCACCGGGGAGCTGTTTTTT.

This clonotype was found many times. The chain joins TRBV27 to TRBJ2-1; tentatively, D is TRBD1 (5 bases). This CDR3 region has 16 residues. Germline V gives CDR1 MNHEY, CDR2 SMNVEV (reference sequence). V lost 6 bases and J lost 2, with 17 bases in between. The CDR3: CASRRDQTAPYNEQFF. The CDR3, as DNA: TGTGCCAGCAGAAGGGATCAGACAGCGCCCTACAATGAGCAGTTCTTC.

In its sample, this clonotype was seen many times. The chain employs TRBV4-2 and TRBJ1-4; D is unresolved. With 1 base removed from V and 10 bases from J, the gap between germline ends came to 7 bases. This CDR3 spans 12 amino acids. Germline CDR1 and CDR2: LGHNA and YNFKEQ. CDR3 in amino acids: CASSQVEGKLFF. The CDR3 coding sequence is TGTGCCAGCAGCCAAGTTGAAGGAAAACTGTTTTTT.